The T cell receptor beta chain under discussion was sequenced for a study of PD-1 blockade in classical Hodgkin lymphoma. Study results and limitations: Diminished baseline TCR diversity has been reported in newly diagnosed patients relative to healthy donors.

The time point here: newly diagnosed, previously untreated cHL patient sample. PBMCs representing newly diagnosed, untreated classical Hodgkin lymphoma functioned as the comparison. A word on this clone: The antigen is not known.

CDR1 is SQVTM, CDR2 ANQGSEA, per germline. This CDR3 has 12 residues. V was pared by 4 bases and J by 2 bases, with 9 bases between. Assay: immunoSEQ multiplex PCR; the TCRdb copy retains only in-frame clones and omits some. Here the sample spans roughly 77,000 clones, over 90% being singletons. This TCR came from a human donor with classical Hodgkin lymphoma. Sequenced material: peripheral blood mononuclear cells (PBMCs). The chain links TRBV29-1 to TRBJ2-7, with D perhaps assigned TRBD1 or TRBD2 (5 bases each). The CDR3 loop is CSVGDGPYEQYF. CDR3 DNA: TGCAGCGTTGGGGACGGACCCTACGAGCAGTACTTC.